One sample yielded the 25 T cell receptor beta chains listed below, sequenced in a study of blood T cell repertoires in COVID-19 (dated by TCRdb to between 2020 and 2021). The protocol used for the library was the immunoSEQ multiplex PCR assay. As stored in TCRdb, this immuneACCESS dataset retains in-frame rearrangements with V and J assigned. A fraction of the clones does not appear; measured against another copy, unresolved V genes explain less than half of the discrepancy, and the remainder lacks a known reason. The sample yields fewer than 400,000 clones; 86% were counted once. The leading ten clones occupy approximately 4.1% of the sample. Source material: PBMCs or T cells enriched from blood (not recorded which). These receptors came from a man aged 25 to 40 who had recovered from COVID-19.

This chain joins TRBV5-4 and TRBJ1-1, with a tentative D call TRBD1 (5 bases). CDR3 length equals 15 residues. Trimming removed 2 bases from V and 2 bases from J, with 13 bases in between. The germline V gene has CDR1 SGHNT and CDR2 YYREEE (reference sequence). The CDR3 nucleotides read TGTGCCAGCAGCTTTGTAATAGGGACTAACACTGAAGCTTTCTTT. The encoded protein is CASSFVIGTNTEAFF.

The chain employs TRBV30 and TRBJ1-1; no clear D. The V end lost 0 bases, the J end lost 1 base, and 9 bases lay between the germline ends. The germline V gene encodes CDR1 GTSNPN and CDR2 SVGIG (reference sequence). The CDR3 extends over 14 amino acids. The CDR3 region has the DNA TGTGCCTGGAGTGTACTTGCGGGGAACACTGAAGCTTTCTTT. This codes for CAWSVLAGNTEAFF.

The chain links TRBV11-2 to TRBJ2-3, with D perhaps matching TRBD2 (6 bases). Germline CDR1 SGHAT, CDR2 FQNNGV. Between the trimmed V and J ends, which lost 1 base and 5 bases, there was a span of 16 bases. The CDR3 totals 16 residues. The CDR3 sequence is CASSLVTGGTGDTQYF. DNA for the CDR3: TGTGCCAGCAGCTTAGTTACCGGGGGAACCGGAGATACGCAGTATTTT.

V is TRBV4-1 and J is TRBJ2-1, with TRBD2 matching over 13 bases. The CDR3 covers 16 residues. Germline loops: CDR1 MGHRA, CDR2 YSYEKL. Trimming cost V 4 bases and J 6 bases; bases outside gene matches: 6. The CDR3 protein is CASSLSTSGGANEQFF. The CDR3 region has the DNA TGCGCCAGCAGCCTCAGCACTAGCGGGGGGGCCAATGAGCAGTTCTTC.

This clone showed up just a few times. The chain combines TRBV5-1 with TRBJ1-3, with a possible D match to TRBD1 (6 bases). Germline assignment: CDR1 SGHRS and CDR2 YFSETQ. With 1 base removed from V and 0 bases from J, the gap between germline ends came to 11 bases. This CDR3 spans 16 amino acids. CDR3 nucleotide sequence: TGCGCCAGCAGCTTGACGGACAGAAACTCTGGAAACACCATATATTTT. Amino acids: CASSLTDRNSGNTIYF.

J is TRBJ2-1 and V is TRBV12-3 or TRBV12-4; D is possibly TRBD2 (6 bases). V lost 3 bases to trimming and J lost 9 bases, with 12 bases between them. The CDR3 extends over 13 amino acids. The CDR3 DNA reads TGTGCCAGCAGTTTGTCGACTAGTCTTGAGCAGTTCTTC. The encoded protein is CASSLSTSLEQFF.

This chain uses TRBV30 with TRBJ2-1; maybe TRBD2 (6 bases). Germline V gives CDR1 GTSNPN, CDR2 SVGIG (reference sequence). The CDR3 runs to 14 residues. Trimming pared 0 bases from V and 4 bases from J, leaving 10 bases between. CDR3 loop: CAWSVTGGYNEQFF. The CDR3 DNA reads as TGTGCCTGGAGTGTAACCGGGGGATACAATGAGCAGTTCTTC.

The rearrangement links TRBV5-1 to TRBJ2-3; a weak D match, TRBD1 (5 bases). The CDR3 is made up of 16 amino acids. V was clipped by 0 bases and J by 0 bases, with 11 bases between them. Germline CDR1 reads SGHRS; CDR2 reads YFSETQ. The CDR3 sequence: CASSLAGRVSTDTQYF. CDR3 nucleotide sequence: TGCGCCAGCAGCTTGGCTGGCAGGGTGAGCACAGATACGCAGTATTTT.

This rearrangement joins TRBV15 to TRBJ2-7; D is unresolved. Germline CDR1 and CDR2: LNHNV and YYDKDF (reference sequence). Trimming shortened V by 0 bases and J by 0 bases, and 6 bases separated the two germline ends. The CDR3 sequence is 14 residues long. The chain's CDR3 is CATSREDISYEQYF. The CDR3 bases are TGTGCCACCAGCAGAGAAGACATCTCCTACGAGCAGTACTTC.

The chain employs TRBV5-1 and TRBJ2-1; TRBD2 matches 8 bases. Germline CDR1 reads SGHRS; CDR2 reads YFSETQ. With 4 bases clipped from V and 3 bases from J, the junction kept 3 bases outside the gene matches. CDR3 length: 14 residues. CDR3 sequence reads: CASSREGRYNEQFF. CDR3 sequence (DNA): TGCGCCAGCAGCCGGGAGGGGCGCTACAATGAGCAGTTCTTC.

The chain uses TRBV5-1 and TRBJ2-3, with a weak D call TRBD1 (5 bases). The ends were cut back, 4 bases at V and 5 bases at J, with 14 bases in the middle. The CDR3 contains 14 residues. CDR1 SGHRS and CDR2 YFSETQ come from the germline V gene. CDR3 bases: TGCGCCAGCAGCCCAGACAGTTGGGAAGATACGCAGTATTTT. Translation: CASSPDSWEDTQYF.

The chain recombines TRBV15 with TRBJ2-1, with D possibly being TRBD1 (5 bases). CDR1 is LNHNV and CDR2 is YYDKDF in the germline V gene (reference sequence). Trimming removed 0 bases from V and 9 bases from J, with 15 bases in between. The CDR3 is 15 residues long. The CDR3 spells CATSRDRVKGVEQFF. DNA of the CDR3: TGTGCCACCAGCAGAGATCGGGTAAAAGGGGTTGAGCAGTTCTTC. Looking up the rest from reference TRBV15 and TRBJ2-1 gives the full variable domain: DAMVIQNPRYQVTQFGKPVTLSCSQTLNHNVMYWYQQKSSQAPKLLFHYYDKDFNNEADTPDNFQSRRPNTSFCFLDIRSPGLGDTAMYLCATSRDRVKGVEQFFGPGTRLTVL.

Note on this clone: Its ends do not fully match the called genes, so a read error is possible. V usage is TRBV5-1 and J usage is TRBJ2-7, with D maybe TRBD2 (5 bases). The CDR3 has 14 amino acids. Germline CDR1 SGHRS, CDR2 YFSETQ. CDR3 coding DNA: TGCGCGAGCACCAGTTCCCCGGGGAACCACGAGCAGTACTTC. Protein: CASTSSPGNHEQYF.

In its sample, this clone was seen once. The chain employs TRBV24-1 and TRBJ1-5; 9 bases fit TRBD1. The CDR3 contains 15 residues. Germline values: CDR1 KGHDR, CDR2 SFDVKD. The V and J ends lost 9 bases and 2 bases, in that order; junction bases with no gene match: 7. The CDR3 spells CATSRTGDRNQPQHF. In nucleotides, the CDR3 is TGTGCCACCTCGCGGACAGGGGACCGCAATCAGCCCCAGCATTTT.

The chain has TRBV7-9 and TRBJ2-2; TRBD1 matches at 10 bases. From germline, CDR1 is SEHNR and CDR2 FQNEAQ (reference sequence). V shed 2 bases and J 7 bases; nucleotides not matched to a gene: 10. The CDR3 loop spans 17 amino acids. CDR3 loop: CASSLRDRGRSGGELFF. The DNA for the CDR3 is TGTGCCAGCAGCTTACGCGACAGGGGGCGAAGTGGCGGGGAGCTGTTTTTT.

Here the CDR3 DNA reads TGTGCCAGCAGCTCCCGTGGATCGACACCGAGCTCCTACAATGAGCAGTTCTTC. It codes for CASSSRGSTPSSYNEQFF. The chain links TRBV7-9 to TRBJ2-1; no clear D. The CDR3 sequence is 18 residues long. Trimming shortened V by 4 bases and J by 0 bases, and 19 bases separated the two germline ends. The germline V gene encodes CDR1 SEHNR and CDR2 FQNEAQ (reference sequence).

This chain uses TRBV4-1 with TRBJ1-1; D gene ambiguous. The CDR3 sequence is 15 residues long. CDR1 and CDR2 (germline): MGHRA, YSYEKL. Trimming took off 0 bases at V and 0 bases at J, with 8 bases between the two ends. The CDR3 sequence: CASSQDPHLNTEAFF. The CDR3 DNA sequence: TGCGCCAGCAGCCAAGACCCCCATTTGAACACTGAAGCTTTCTTT.

This rearrangement joins TRBV5-1 to TRBJ2-6; TRBD1 matches 11 bases. The CDR3 has 18 residues. The J segment lost 4 bases and the V segment lost 1 base, leaving 7 bases of the junction unmatched. Germline values: CDR1 SGHRS, CDR2 YFSETQ. The CDR3 sequence: CASSLTGTGGQGANVLTF. The DNA of the CDR3 is TGCGCCAGCAGCTTGACTGGGACAGGGGGGCAAGGGGCCAACGTCCTGACTTTC.

This clone was observed a few times. This chain links TRBV7-2 with TRBJ2-2; TRBD2 matches 7 bases. The V gene end was trimmed by 5 bases and the J gene end by 1 base; junction bases not matched to a gene: 7. This CDR3 has 16 residues. From germline, CDR1 is SGHTA and CDR2 FQGNSA. The CDR3 nucleotides are TGTGCCAGCAGCCCGGGGGGTCAGGGGAACACCGGGGAGCTGTTTTTT. It is translated as CASSPGGQGNTGELFF.

The CDR3 region is CASSPQDYGYTF. The CDR3 DNA is TGCGCCAGCAGCCCTCAGGACTATGGCTACACCTTC. The gene calls are TRBV5-1 and TRBJ1-2; no reliable D call. The CDR3 is made up of 12 amino acids. CDR1 SGHRS and CDR2 YFSETQ come from the germline V gene. V was pared by 4 bases and J by 3 bases, with 7 bases between. The full variable domain, its missing parts supplied by reference TRBV5-1 and TRBJ1-2, is KAGVTQTPRYLIKTRGQQVTLSCSPISGHRSVSWYQQTPGQGLQFLFEYFSETQRNKGNFPGRFSGRQFSNSRSEMNVSTLELGDSALYLCASSPQDYGYTFGSGTRLTVV.

This clone was observed a handful of times. This chain uses TRBV28 with TRBJ1-5, with TRBD1 identical over 7 bases. In germline, CDR1 is MDHEN, CDR2 SYDVKM. This CDR3 is 15 amino acids long. Trimming removed 2 bases from V and 1 base from J; junction bases left unmatched: 2. CDR3 sequence reads: CASSLLTGSNQPQHF. DNA for the CDR3: TGTGCCAGCAGTTTACTGACAGGGAGCAATCAGCCCCAGCATTTT.

The gene calls are TRBV30 and TRBJ1-4; D may be TRBD1 (5 bases). Trimming took off 0 bases at V and 8 bases at J, with 10 bases between the two ends. CDR3 length equals 13 residues. Germline V CDR1 and CDR2: GTSNPN, SVGIG (reference sequence). The CDR3 sequence is CAWSVGGREKLFF. In nucleotides, the CDR3 is TGTGCCTGGAGTGTGGGGGGAAGGGAAAAACTGTTTTTT. Together with reference TRBV30 and TRBJ1-4, the CDR3 gives the full variable domain: SQTIHQWPATLVQPVGSPLSLECTVEGTSNPNLYWYRQAAGRGLQLLFYSVGIGQISSEVPQNLSASRPQDRQFILSSKKLLLSDSGFYLCAWSVGGREKLFFGSGTQLSVL.

The CDR3 DNA sequence: TGCGCCAGCAGCCAAGAGATGGTTCTAGGGGATGAGCAGTTCTTC. Translation: CASSQEMVLGDEQFF. V is TRBV4-1 and J is TRBJ2-1; maybe TRBD1 (5 bases). V was shortened by 0 bases and J by 8 bases, with 14 bases between the two germline ends. CDR1 MGHRA and CDR2 YSYEKL come from the germline V gene. This CDR3 contains 15 residues.

This sequence joins TRBV5-6 and TRBJ2-7; TRBD2 aligns across 7 bases. Germline CDR1 SGHDT, CDR2 YYEEEE. The J segment lost 4 bases and the V segment lost 5 bases, leaving 6 bases of the junction unmatched. This CDR3 has 13 residues. This CDR3 is CASRTRGGYEQYF. The CDR3 DNA reads TGTGCCAGCAGAACGAGGGGAGGGTACGAGCAGTACTTC.

As DNA, the CDR3 is TGCGCCAGCAGTTACGGACAGGAGGAGACCCAGTACTTC. This gives the protein CASSYGQEETQYF. V and J are TRBV10-1 and TRBJ2-5; 7 bases agree with TRBD1. The germline CDR1 and CDR2 sequences are WNHNN and SYGVQD (reference sequence). V shed 5 bases and J 5 bases; nucleotides not matched to a gene: 5. The CDR3 spans 13 residues.